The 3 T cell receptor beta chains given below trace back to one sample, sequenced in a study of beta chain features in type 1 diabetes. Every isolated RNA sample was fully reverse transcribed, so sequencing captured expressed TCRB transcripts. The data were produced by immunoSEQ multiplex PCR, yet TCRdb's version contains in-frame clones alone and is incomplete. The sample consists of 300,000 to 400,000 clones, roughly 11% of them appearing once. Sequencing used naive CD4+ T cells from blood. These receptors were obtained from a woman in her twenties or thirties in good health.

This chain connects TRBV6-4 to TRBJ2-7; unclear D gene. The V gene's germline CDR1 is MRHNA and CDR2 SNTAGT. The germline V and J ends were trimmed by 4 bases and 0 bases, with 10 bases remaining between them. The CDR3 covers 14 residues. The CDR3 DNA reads TGTGCCAGCAGTGTAACGTCGAGCTCCTACGAGCAGTACTTC. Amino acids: CASSVTSSSYEQYF.

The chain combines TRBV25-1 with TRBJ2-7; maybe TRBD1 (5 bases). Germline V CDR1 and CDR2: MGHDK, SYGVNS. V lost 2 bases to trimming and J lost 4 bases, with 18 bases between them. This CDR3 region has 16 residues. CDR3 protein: CASSEALARVGYEQYF. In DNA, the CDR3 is TGTGCCAGCAGTGAAGCCCTCGCCAGGGTTGGATACGAGCAGTACTTC.

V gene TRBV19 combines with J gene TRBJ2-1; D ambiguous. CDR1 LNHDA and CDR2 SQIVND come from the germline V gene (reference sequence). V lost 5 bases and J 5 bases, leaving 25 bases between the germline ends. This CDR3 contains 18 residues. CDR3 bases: TGTGCCAGTAGTCCGCCTCTTGTGCGAGCCAACCTGAACAATGAGCAGTTCTTC. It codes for CASSPPLVRANLNNEQFF.